The present TCR beta chain was sequenced within a study of identical twins. TCRdb re-called the 5' RACE reads through MiXCR, storing one row per CDR3 protein. The sample yields roughly 720,000 distinct CDR3 sequences, 15% to 20% seen once. Findings and limits, study-wide: High-abundance cord blood beta clonotypes had fewer insertions; memory repertoires showed none.

A few counts support this clonotype. Its antigen remains unidentified. Trimming left V 1 base short and J 10 bases short, with 5 bases between. Per germline, CDR1 MGHDK and CDR2 SYGVNS. The CDR3 runs 11 residues. This sample also belongs to another study, concerning T cells expressing NK-cell markers. Per that paper: With respect to HCMV, seven of the eight sequenced donors were seropositive, and one was seronegative. For about 6 donors, the dominant NKG2C+ clonotypes made up roughly 1.0-7.5% of their CD8+ T cells.

The chain carries TRBV25-1 and TRBJ2-1, with a tentative D call TRBD1 (5 bases). The sequenced sample was PBMCs. This receptor was taken from a woman between 18 and 29 years old in good health. CDR3 protein: CASSESGEQFF. The CDR3, as DNA: TGTGCCAGCAGTGAATCAGGGGAGCAGTTCTTC.